This TCR beta chain is from a study of T cells in women clearing cervical HPV infection. The study, taken as a whole, reports: Repertoire richness, not evenness, was significantly elevated in CIN3+ cases versus controls.

TCRdb's copy holds only in-frame clones and misses some; the assay was immunoSEQ multiplex PCR. In total, the table holds tens of thousands of clones. The CDR3 totals 17 residues. Germline lookup yields CDR1 SGHRS and CDR2 YFSETQ. Of note for this clone: Its matching antigen is unknown. The read falls 3 residues short of the CDR3 end, and the missing part is taken from the germline J gene.

The sequencing input was blood buffy coat. The TCR originated in a woman between 18 and 70 years old with a cervical HPV16 infection that either progressed to CIN3+ or cleared (not recorded which). The rearrangement joins TRBV5-1 to TRBJ1-2; TRBD1 agrees at 10 bases. CDR3 DNA, as far as it was read: TGCGCCAGCAGCTTGATCTCACCGGGACAGGGGTCATACGGC. Its protein product is CASSLISPGQGSYG. The complete CDR3 reads CASSLISPGQGSYGYTF.